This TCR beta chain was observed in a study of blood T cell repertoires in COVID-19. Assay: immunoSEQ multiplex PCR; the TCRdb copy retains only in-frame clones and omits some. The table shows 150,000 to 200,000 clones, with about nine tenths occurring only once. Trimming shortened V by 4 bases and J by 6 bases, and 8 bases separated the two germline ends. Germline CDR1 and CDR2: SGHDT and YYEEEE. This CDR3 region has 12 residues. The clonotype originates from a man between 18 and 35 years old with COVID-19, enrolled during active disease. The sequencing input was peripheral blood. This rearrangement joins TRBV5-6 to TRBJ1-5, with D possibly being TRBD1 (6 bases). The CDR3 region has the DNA TGTGCCAGCAGCCAGGGGCTTCAGCCCCAGCATTTT. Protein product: CASSQGLQPQHF.